The subject of this entry is one T cell receptor (beta chain). The antigen it recognizes is unknown. No base qualities exist here, and no much larger clone lies one base off it. The trial excluded patients who had a history of autoimmune disease or who were on systemic immunosuppression. Peripheral blood for TCR sequencing was collected from all dose cohorts at baseline, on cycle 4 day 1, and on cycle 7 day 1. The samples were drawn from a first-in-human, open-label, multicenter phase I dose-escalation trial of ivuxolimab. The trial enrolled adults with locally advanced or metastatic head and neck squamous cell, hepatocellular, melanoma or renal cell carcinoma. Before TCR sequencing, CD4+ T cells and CD8+ T cells from peripheral blood were sorted into separate populations. CDR3 length: 13 amino acids, cysteine to phenylalanine. Of the read, only the CDR3 DNA is kept; its 39 bases are in frame from base 1. Sequences GTSNPN (CDR1) and SVGIG (CDR2) are obtained from the germline V gene (reference sequence). V was cut back by 5 bases and J by 2 bases, leaving a gap of 10 bases between them.

This record comes from a study of OX40 agonist ivuxolimab in advanced cancers. With respect to the entire study: The costimulatory receptor OX40 (CD134) was targeted by ivuxolimab, a fully human IgG2 agonistic monoclonal antibody. Intravenous ivuxolimab was administered to patients every 2 weeks at six dose levels: 0.01, 0.1, 0.3, 1.5, 3 and 10 mg/kg. The purpose of peripheral TCRbeta sequencing was to test whether ivuxolimab changed TCR sequence diversity and led to clonal T-cell expansion. The paper describes the monotherapy dose-escalation part (N = 52 patients) of the phase I trial of ivuxolimab. Among the roughly 50 dose-escalation patients, about 20 had hepatocellular carcinoma, approximately 15 melanoma, 9 renal cell carcinoma and 9 head and neck cancer. The dose-escalation cohort was around 83% male with a mean age of 60 years, ranging from roughly 23 to 80. Partial responses occurred in three dose-escalation patients: two with cutaneous melanoma and one with hepatocellular carcinoma. Prior anti-PD-1, anti-PD-L1 or anti-CTLA-4 therapy was permitted, and approximately 41% of dose-escalation patients had received checkpoint inhibitors. Overall study results and their limits: The antigen specificity of the clonally expanded peripheral T cells was not determined. Low levels of normalized T-cell clonal expansion were also shown by some nonresponding patients. At doses from 0.1 to 3.0 mg/kg, clonal expansion was seen in both CD4+ and CD8+ blood T cells between baseline and week 6. After ivuxolimab, more expanded clones were found on average in CD8+ T cells than in CD4+ T cells. In the 0.1-3.0 mg/kg groups, partial responders were among the patients with the lowest normalized peripheral clonal expansion, particularly in CD8+ T cells.

To sequence the TCRbeta CDR3 region, genomic DNA was isolated from the sorted cells. TCRbeta CDR3 regions were sequenced using the immunoSEQ Assay. Imported from immuneACCESS, the table was reduced by TCRdb to in-frame sequences with V and J called. These copies leave out some clones; in studies compared against another copy, an unresolved V gene accounts for under half, and the cause of the remainder is not known. This sample lists roughly 80,000 clones; approximately 88% were detected once. Approximately 2.6% of the sample rests with the top ten. The chain is encoded by TRBV30 joined to TRBJ1-3; the D gene assignment is ambiguous. The sequencing here drew on CD4+ or CD8+ T cells sorted from blood, taken in a trial of the OX40 agonist ivuxolimab. The TCR was taken from an adult with an advanced solid tumor such as melanoma, head and neck, liver or kidney cancer. The DNA is TGTGCCTGGGGAAAATCTCCTGGAAACACCATATATTTT. Its translation is CAWGKSPGNTIYF.